The rows below give T cell receptor beta chains drawn from one sample of a study of early T cells in non-severe SARS-CoV-2 infection. TCRdb recomputed calls from the 5' RACE reads with MiXCR, one row per CDR3 protein. The sample holds almost 65,000 distinct CDR3 sequences; over 4.5% are singletons and the top ten take approximately 5%. Source material: whole blood. These receptors all come from an adult who was a healthcare worker with PCR-confirmed SARS-CoV-2 infection or an uninfected control (not recorded which). Both conserved end residues are trimmed from each CDR3.

CDR3 length	V gene	CDR3 protein
11	TRBV7-2	ASSYRAQETQY
12	TRBV30	AWSPGVEPDTQY
12	TRBV5-1	ASSLDSTSYEQY
17	TRBV5-1	ASSLVGQGRFSTHYEQY
14	TRBV3-1	ASSQSSSPAYNEQF
13	TRBV12-3/TRBV12-4	ASSRRQSSNSPLH
13	TRBV10-2	ASSQQGNTNTEAF
9	TRBV29-1	SVGTSHEQY
13	TRBV5-1	ASSFSGRHLGEQY
13	TRBV14	ASSPGQGAFNEQF
12	TRBV30	AWSATSAGDEQF